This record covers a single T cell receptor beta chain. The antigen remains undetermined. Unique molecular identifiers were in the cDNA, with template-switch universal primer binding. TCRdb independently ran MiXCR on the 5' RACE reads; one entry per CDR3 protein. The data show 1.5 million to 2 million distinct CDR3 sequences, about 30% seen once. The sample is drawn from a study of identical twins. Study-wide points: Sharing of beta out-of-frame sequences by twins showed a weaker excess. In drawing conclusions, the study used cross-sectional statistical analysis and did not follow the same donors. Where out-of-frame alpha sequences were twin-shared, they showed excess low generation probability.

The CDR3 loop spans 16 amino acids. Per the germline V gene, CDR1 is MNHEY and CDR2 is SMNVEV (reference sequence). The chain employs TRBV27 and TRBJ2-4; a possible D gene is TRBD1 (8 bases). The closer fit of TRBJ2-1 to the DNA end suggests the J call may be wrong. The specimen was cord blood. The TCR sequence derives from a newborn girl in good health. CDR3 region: CASSSQGAGAKNIQFF. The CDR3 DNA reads TGTGCCAGCAGTTCTCAGGGGGCGGGGGCCAAAAACATTCAGTTCTTC.